A single T cell receptor beta chain is shown here with its context. The record originates from a study of blood T cells in healthy people across ages. Sample-barcoded 5' priming and a J-beta primer mix drove a second PCR of roughly 6 to 12 cycles. TCRdb redid the calling of the 5' RACE reads with MiXCR, one entry per CDR3 protein. The sample records around 620,000 distinct CDR3 sequences, 25% to 30% being singletons. The V segment lost 6 bases and the J segment 8 bases; nucleotides outside the gene matches: 12. The CDR3 extends over 14 amino acids. Germline lookup yields CDR1 SQVTM and CDR2 ANQGSEA. This rearrangement joins TRBV29-1 to TRBJ1-3, with 8 positions matching TRBD1. This clonotype originated in a woman in her seventies in good health. The sample was blood. The CDR3: CSVALDREVYTIYF. For the CDR3, the DNA is TGCAGCGTAGCCCTGGACAGGGAAGTATACACCATATATTTT.